This passage covers 27 T cell receptor beta chains from one sample sequenced in a study of blood T cell repertoires in COVID-19. Clones were sequenced by immunoSEQ multiplex PCR, and TCRdb holds only the in-frame ones, with some missing. The table shows about 230,000 clones, with about 83% occurring only once. Sequenced sample: peripheral blood. The source of these receptors is a woman in her 30s with COVID-19, enrolled during active disease.

The V call is TRBV18, the J call TRBJ1-2, with 12 bases that match TRBD1. Germline lookup yields CDR1 KGHSH and CDR2 LQKENI. The CDR3 has 18 residues. J gave up 2 bases and V 0 bases, and 7 bases lay outside the gene matches. The CDR3 DNA reads TGTGCCAGCTCACCACCGGGACAGGGGGCGAACTGGAACTATGGCTACACCTTC. The encoded protein is CASSPPGQGANWNYGYTF.

The V gene is TRBV5-1, the J gene TRBJ2-3; 12 bases fit TRBD1. The CDR3 consists of 15 residues. Germline V CDR1 and CDR2: SGHRS, YFSETQ. The V gene end was trimmed by 4 bases and the J gene end by 5 bases; junction bases not matched to a gene: 5. The CDR3 is CASSRGQGARDTQYF. CDR3 in DNA: TGCGCCAGCAGCCGGGGACAGGGGGCAAGAGATACGCAGTATTTT.

The V and J genes are TRBV10-3 and TRBJ2-3; TRBD2 is a possible D gene (6 bases). This CDR3 has 15 amino acids. The ends were cut back, 3 bases at V and 1 base at J, with 11 bases in the middle. CDR1 is ENHRY and CDR2 is SYGVKD in the germline V gene. This chain's CDR3 is CAISDVGGGTDTQYF. Written as DNA, the CDR3 is TGTGCCATCAGTGACGTGGGAGGAGGCACAGATACGCAGTATTTT.

This clone appeared once. The chain is built from TRBV5-1 and TRBJ2-1; the D gene is possibly TRBD1 (5 bases). The CDR3 extends over 17 amino acids. CDR1 SGHRS and CDR2 YFSETQ come from the germline V gene. Trimming took 3 bases from V and 6 from J, leaving 22 bases between them. CDR3 in DNA: TGCGCCAGCAGCTCTCCTCTGGGGCCCGCCCGGATCAATGAGCAGTTCTTC. Translating gives CASSSPLGPARINEQFF.

The rearrangement uses TRBV5-1 and TRBJ2-5; 9 bases agree with TRBD2. Germline CDR1 and CDR2: SGHRS and YFSETQ. Unmatched junction bases numbered 9, after V lost 0 bases and J lost 0 bases. The CDR3 loop spans 18 amino acids. As DNA, the CDR3 is TGCGCCAGCAGCTTGGGCCAGCGGGGGGCCTATCACCAAGAGACCCAGTACTTC. Translating it yields CASSLGQRGAYHQETQYF.

The rearrangement uses TRBV7-3 and TRBJ1-3, with D possibly being TRBD1 (6 bases). With 0 bases removed from V and 3 bases from J, the gap between germline ends came to 12 bases. Germline V gene data show CDR1 as SGHTA and CDR2 as FQGTGA. The CDR3 totals 16 residues. The CDR3 DNA reads TGTGCCAGCAGCTTAACGGGGGGGCCGGATGGAAACACCATATATTTT. This encodes CASSLTGGPDGNTIYF.

This clone has only one observation. The rearrangement uses TRBV28 and TRBJ2-3, with TRBD2 identical over 10 bases. The J segment lost 4 bases and the V segment lost 6 bases, leaving 13 bases of the junction unmatched. The CDR3 totals 17 residues. Germline V gene data show CDR1 as MDHEN and CDR2 as SYDVKM. CDR3 sequence reads: CASRTPLLAGPADTQYF. CDR3 in DNA: TGTGCCAGCAGGACCCCCTTACTAGCGGGGCCGGCAGATACGCAGTATTTT. The whole variable domain, filled in from reference TRBV28 and TRBJ2-3, reads DVKVTQSSRYLVKRTGEKVFLECVQDMDHENMFWYRQDPGLGLRLIYFSYDVKMKEKGDIPEGYSVSREKKERFSLILESASTNQTSMYLCASRTPLLAGPADTQYFGPGTRLTVL.

The chain employs TRBV15 and TRBJ2-7; TRBD1 matches at 8 bases. J gave up 4 bases and V 2 bases, and 7 bases lay outside the gene matches. The CDR3 consists of 15 residues. Germline CDR1 LNHNV, CDR2 YYDKDF (reference sequence). The CDR3 spells CATSRSLTGAYEQYF. The DNA of the CDR3 is TGTGCCACCAGCAGAAGTCTGACAGGGGCGTACGAGCAGTACTTC. Combining the CDR3 with reference TRBV15 and TRBJ2-7 gives the whole variable domain DAMVIQNPRYQVTQFGKPVTLSCSQTLNHNVMYWYQQKSSQAPKLLFHYYDKDFNNEADTPDNFQSRRPNTSFCFLDIRSPGLGDTAMYLCATSRSLTGAYEQYFGPGTRLTVT.

The chain has TRBV7-9 and TRBJ2-7; TRBD2 aligns across 8 bases. This CDR3 has 16 amino acids. Unmatched junction bases numbered 10, after V lost 4 bases and J lost 2 bases. Germline V gene lookup returns CDR1 SEHNR and CDR2 FQNEAQ (reference sequence). CDR3: CASSSPWTSRPYEQYF. The CDR3, as DNA: TGTGCCAGCAGCTCCCCTTGGACTAGCCGACCCTACGAGCAGTACTTC. The whole variable domain, remainder taken from reference TRBV7-9 and TRBJ2-7, is DTGVSQNPRHKITKRGQNVTFRCDPISEHNRLYWYRQTLGQGPEFLTYFQNEAQLEKSRLLSDRFSAERPKGSFSTLEIQRTEQGDSAMYLCASSSPWTSRPYEQYFGPGTRLTVT.

This rearrangement joins TRBV5-1 to TRBJ2-7; TRBD1 agrees at 8 bases. CDR3 size: 14 residues. The ends lost 4 bases at V and 7 bases at J; junction bases unmatched: 10. Germline V gene lookup returns CDR1 SGHRS and CDR2 YFSETQ. The CDR3 here is CASSPSQGAREQYF. The CDR3 region has the DNA TGCGCCAGCAGCCCCTCTCAGGGGGCGAGAGAGCAGTACTTC.

The V gene is TRBV15, the J gene TRBJ2-3; tentatively, D is TRBD1 (6 bases). Trimming pared 0 bases from V and 3 bases from J, leaving 7 bases between. The CDR3 covers 14 residues. Germline assignment: CDR1 LNHNV and CDR2 YYDKDF (reference sequence). CDR3 DNA: TGTGCCACCAGCAGAGACAGGGGTACAGATACGCAGTATTTT. Amino acids: CATSRDRGTDTQYF.

This chain connects TRBV18 to TRBJ2-1; 10 positions agree with TRBD2. Looked up from germline, CDR1 is KGHSH and CDR2 is LQKENI. The length of the CDR3 is 16 residues. After removal of 0 bases from V and 5 bases from J, the junction contained 4 bases not matched to a gene. In nucleotides, the CDR3 is TGTGCCAGCTCACCACCTTCAGCGGGAGGGAACAATGAGCAGTTCTTC. It codes for CASSPPSAGGNNEQFF.

The chain joins TRBV24-1 to TRBJ2-3; TRBD1 aligns across 8 bases. Germline CDR1 and CDR2: KGHDR and SFDVKD. The CDR3 has 15 residues. With V trimmed by 3 bases and J by 5 bases, 6 bases remained unmatched. The CDR3 DNA reads as TGTGCCACCAGTGATCGGACAGGGCCTGGAGATACGCAGTATTTT. It translates to CATSDRTGPGDTQYF.

This clone has more than one count but fewer than ten. This chain links TRBV7-9 with TRBJ1-1; TRBD1 is a possible D gene (6 bases). The CDR3 runs 14 residues. The V end lost 1 base, the J end lost 2 bases, and 8 bases lay between the germline ends. Looked up from germline, CDR1 is SEHNR and CDR2 is FQNEAQ (reference sequence). DNA of the CDR3: TGTGCCAGCAGCTTAGAACAGGGAAACACTGAAGCTTTCTTT. Encoded protein: CASSLEQGNTEAFF.

The V gene is TRBV7-8, the J gene TRBJ2-1; D unclear. This CDR3 region has 15 residues. CDR1 and CDR2 from the germline V gene are SGHVS and FQNEAQ. V shed 1 base and J shed 0 bases, with 7 bases lying between them. The CDR3 nucleotides are TGTGCCAGCAGCTTAGTCTTCTTCTCCTACAATGAGCAGTTCTTC. This gives the protein CASSLVFFSYNEQFF.

The chain couples TRBV30 to TRBJ1-4; possible D gene TRBD1, 5 bases. CDR1 is GTSNPN, CDR2 SVGIG, per germline (reference sequence). This CDR3 region has 14 residues. Trimming removed 0 bases from V and 8 bases from J, with 13 bases in between. CDR3 sequence: CAWSVGQGGEKLFF. CDR3 sequence (DNA): TGTGCCTGGAGTGTTGGGCAGGGAGGAGAAAAACTGTTTTTT.

The J gene is TRBJ1-1, the V gene TRBV2, with 7 bases lining up with TRBD1. V gave up 11 bases and J gave up 0 bases; unmatched junction bases: 6. Germline V CDR1 and CDR2: SNHLY, FYNNEI. The CDR3 runs to 13 residues. CDR3 DNA: TGTGCCTGGGACAGTCTTATGAACACTGAAGCTTTCTTT. Its translation: CAWDSLMNTEAFF.

This clone was recorded only once. This rearrangement joins TRBV5-5 to TRBJ2-3; 13 bases fit TRBD2. The CDR3 extends over 16 amino acids. The junction had 3 bases not matched to a gene; V was cut back by 4 bases and J by 1 base. CDR1 is SGHKS and CDR2 is YYEKEE in the germline V gene (reference sequence). The CDR3 spells CASSPGLAGGTDTQYF. CDR3 coding DNA: TGTGCCAGCAGCCCTGGACTAGCGGGGGGCACAGATACGCAGTATTTT.

Worth noting for this clone: Its ends do not fully match the called genes, so a read error is possible. V gene TRBV6-1 combines with J gene TRBJ2-2, with 15 bases fitting TRBD2. Looked up from germline, CDR1 is MNHNS and CDR2 is SASEGT. The CDR3 totals 18 residues. Here the CDR3 DNA reads TGTGCCAGCAGGGAAGGGACTAGCGGGGGGCTAATCACCGGGGAGCTGTTTTTT. It translates to CASREGTSGGLITGELFF.

The chain links TRBV11-2 to TRBJ2-2, with 7 bases lining up with TRBD1. There are 15 residues in the CDR3. CDR1 SGHAT and CDR2 FQNNGV come from the germline V gene. After removal of 5 bases from V and 4 bases from J, the junction contained 7 bases not matched to a gene. The CDR3 DNA sequence: TGTGCCAGCAGCCCGAGGGGGCCGGCCACCGGGGAGCTGTTTTTT. This gives the protein CASSPRGPATGELFF.

This clone was detected once. The chain combines TRBV27 with TRBJ2-1, with 9 bases that match TRBD2. V lost 5 bases to trimming and J lost 2 bases; unmatched junction nucleotides: 4. CDR3 length equals 15 residues. The V gene's germline CDR1 is MNHEY and CDR2 SMNVEV (reference sequence). CDR3 bases: TGTGCCAGCAGTCCGTTAGCGGGAGCCTACAATGAGCAGTTCTTC. Translated, it gives CASSPLAGAYNEQFF.

The chain combines TRBV6-2 or TRBV6-3 with TRBJ2-1; the match to TRBD1 covers 7 bases. The germline V gene has CDR1 MNHEY and CDR2 SVGEGT. Losses at the gene ends were 5 bases for V and 6 bases for J; bases not matched to a gene: 7. The CDR3 runs 14 residues. CDR3 residues: CASSHRQGGNEQFF. CDR3 nucleotide sequence: TGTGCCAGCAGTCATCGACAGGGTGGCAATGAGCAGTTCTTC.

The J gene is TRBJ1-1, the V gene TRBV5-4, with D possibly matching TRBD1 (5 bases). Germline CDR1 reads SGHNT; CDR2 reads YYREEE (reference sequence). Trimming stripped 4 bases from V and 5 bases from J, with 9 bases between. CDR3 length: 12 residues. In DNA form, the CDR3 reads TGTGCCAGCAGCCCGGCAGGGACTGAAGCTTTCTTT. This gives the protein CASSPAGTEAFF.

This clone showed up just once. The genes are TRBV7-2 and TRBJ2-5, with D tentatively TRBD2 (7 bases). The CDR3 runs to 16 residues. V was pared by 6 bases and J by 3 bases, with 20 bases between. Germline-derived CDR1 and CDR2 are SGHTA and FQGNSA. The CDR3 sequence: CASSHRGGRPKETQYF. In nucleotides, the CDR3 is TGTGCCAGCAGTCATAGGGGGGGCAGGCCAAAAGAGACCCAGTACTTC.

This clone appeared once. This chain connects TRBV6-5 to TRBJ2-1; the D gene is possibly TRBD2 (6 bases). Germline lookup yields CDR1 MNHEY and CDR2 SVGAGI. This CDR3 has 15 amino acids. Trimming removed 3 bases at V and 7 bases at J, with 16 bases between. The CDR3 here is CASSYRGLGRNEQFF. The CDR3 nucleotides read TGTGCCAGCAGTTATCGGGGGTTGGGAAGAAATGAGCAGTTCTTC.

The chain employs TRBV18 and TRBJ2-3; 9 nucleotides align to TRBD2. The CDR3 sequence is 15 residues long. From germline, CDR1 is KGHSH and CDR2 LQKENI. V shed 3 bases, J shed 4 bases, and the junction held 5 bases outside the gene matches. The CDR3 is CASSPYSGGSDTQYF. The CDR3 DNA reads as TGTGCCAGCTCACCTTATAGCGGGGGCTCAGATACGCAGTATTTT.

In DNA, the CDR3 is TGCAGCGGCGAAGTCGCAGGGGGCACAGATACGCAGTATTTT. It encodes CSGEVAGGTDTQYF. V gene TRBV29-1 combines with J gene TRBJ2-3; weak D call: TRBD1 (6 bases). Per the germline V gene, CDR1 is SQVTM and CDR2 is ANQGSEA. CDR3 length equals 14 residues. Trimming stripped 7 bases from V and 1 base from J, with 15 bases between.